This TCR beta chain was sequenced in a study of shared clonotypes between healthy human individuals. Overall study context: Donors had three CD4 naive, three CD4 memory, two CD8 naive and one CD8 memory plate apiece.

Recent acute infections and vaccinations were absent in the healthy HIV-negative adult donors. TCRdb's table, derived via immunoSEQ multiplex PCR, lists solely in-frame clones and lacks some. The sample yields 2 million to 3 million clones, 80% to 95% seen once. This clone was counted between two and nine times. What it binds is not known. The identical CDR3 is also encoded by other nucleotide sequences in the sample. V lost 5 bases, J lost 3 bases, and 10 bases lay in between. This CDR3 is 13 amino acids long. Per germline, CDR1 SEHNR and CDR2 FQNEAQ (reference sequence). Study results and caveats: Compared with memory subsets, naive subsets generally had larger estimated richness. How much donors shared clonotypes was expected to be affected by sequencing depth.

The receptor was derived from a man aged 18 to 29 in good health. Some clones in this sample may be carry-over from other donors' samples. The sample consisted of naive CD4+ T cells from PBMCs. Noted subset: CD45RA+ positively selected. The gene calls are TRBV7-9 and TRBJ1-1; a weak D match, TRBD1 (6 bases). The CDR3 here is CASSPGVHTEAFF. CDR3 in DNA: TGTGCCAGCAGCCCAGGGGTGCACACTGAAGCTTTCTTT.